A few counts support the clone carrying this TCR beta chain. Its antigen is still unknown. These data come from a study of identical twins. Addition of a universal primer site occurred through template switching, and cDNA carried unique molecular identifiers. A single record per CDR3 protein comes from TCRdb applying MiXCR to the 5' RACE reads. This sample yields some 230,000 distinct CDR3 sequences, of which over 5.5% are seen a single time; 13% to 15% belongs to the top ten. Study results and caveats: Excess low generation probability was seen in twin-shared out-of-frame alpha sequences.

The same specimen was also included in a second study, on T cells expressing NK-cell markers. That study adds: In a handful of donors, dominant NKG2C+ clonotypes were roughly 1.0-7.0% of CD8+ T cells.

The sequencing sample was made of CD8+ T cells sorted from blood. This TCR was sampled from a woman younger than 30 in good health.

The DNA for the CDR3 is TGCGCCAGCAGCCAAGTCTGGAAGGGGGGCGACGAGCAGTACTTC. Amino acid sequence: CASSQVWKGGDEQYF. V gene TRBV4-3 combines with J gene TRBJ2-7; either TRBD1 or TRBD2 may supply D (6 bases each). There are 15 residues in the CDR3. Germline-derived CDR1 and CDR2 are LGHNA and YSLEER. V shed 1 base and J shed 5 bases, with 15 bases lying between them.